The next 10 T cell receptor beta chains were all read from a single sample in a study of CXCR3-negative and CXCR3-positive naive CD8 T cells. Study-wide results and limits: Naive CXCR3-positive cells had TRB CDR3s more hydrophobic than those of CXCR3-negative naive cells.

For these receptors, no antigen is known. 5' RACE that incorporated UMI labels was used to prepare the TRB cDNA libraries. TCRdb re-called the 5' RACE reads; every CDR3 protein appears as one record, without DNA. This table lists about 94,000 distinct CDR3 sequences. Sequencing input: naive CXCR3+ CD8+ T cells from blood. Subset noted: CD45RO-CCR7+CD27+CD95- naive CD8+ T cells expressing CXCR3 (TNR3+). The receptors here all came from a human donor in good health. Some clones in this sample may be carry-over from other donors' samples.

This chain connects TRBV20-1 to TRBJ1-1; TCRdb picks TRBD1, but there is no DNA to check that call. CDR3 length: 13 residues. The germline V gene has CDR1 DFQATT and CDR2 SNEGSKA (reference sequence). The CDR3 protein is CSATLRGSPEAFF.

The chain uses TRBV27 and TRBJ1-6. Germline V gene sequence: CDR1 MNHEY, CDR2 SMNVEV (reference sequence). CDR3 length: 16 residues. The chain's CDR3 is CASTEAESSYNSPLHF.

The chain uses TRBV19 and TRBJ1-1; the TCRdb call, TRBD1, lacks DNA for checking. The CDR3 loop spans 17 amino acids. Looked up from germline, CDR1 is LNHDA and CDR2 is SQIVND (reference sequence). The CDR3 protein is CASRTQGQGAADTEAFF.

V is TRBV12-3 or TRBV12-4 and J is TRBJ1-1. CDR3 length: 16 residues. This CDR3 reads CASSLMGIGLNTEAFF.

CDR3 sequence: CASSYRNQPQHF. This sequence joins TRBV6-6 and TRBJ1-5. Germline lookup yields CDR1 MNHNY and CDR2 SVGAGI (reference sequence). The CDR3 totals 12 residues.

This chain links TRBV12-3 or TRBV12-4 with TRBJ2-1; with no DNA, the TCRdb D assignment of TRBD2 cannot be verified. The CDR3 totals 17 residues. The chain's CDR3 is CASSWEPGLAPYNEQFF.

The J gene is TRBJ2-6, the V gene TRBV12-3 or TRBV12-4; TCRdb calls TRBD2, which cannot be checked without DNA. The CDR3 consists of 15 residues. CDR3 sequence: CASSSPSAGANVLTF.

The V gene is TRBV12-3 or TRBV12-4, the J gene TRBJ2-2; TCRdb calls TRBD2, which cannot be checked without DNA. The length of the CDR3 is 15 residues. The CDR3 loop is CASSSKREWAGELFF.

This chain links TRBV19 with TRBJ2-3; TCRdb's assignment of TRBD1 cannot be checked, as there is no DNA. The germline V gene encodes CDR1 LNHDA and CDR2 SQIVND (reference sequence). The CDR3 totals 17 residues. The CDR3 spells CASSETGVTEFTDTQYF.

The rearrangement uses TRBV7-6 and TRBJ2-5; TCRdb reports TRBD1, a call that lacks DNA to check it against. Germline values: CDR1 SGHVS, CDR2 FNYEAQ. The CDR3 sequence is 16 residues long. The CDR3 is CASSLDLGGVQETQYF.